The 10 T cell receptor beta chains in this list originate from one sample, sequenced in a study of regulatory dendritic cells for organ transplantation. Using immunoSEQ multiplex PCR, the repertoire was profiled, and TCRdb retains in-frame clones only, with some absent. The data hold 30,000 to 45,000 clones, with 75% to 95% observed a single time. The material sequenced was naive CD8+ T cells from blood. Subset: CD45RA+ naive T cells. The origin of the receptors is a human donor in good health.

The genes are TRBV27 and TRBJ2-1; D might be TRBD1 or TRBD2, each matching 5 bases. The CDR3 runs to 13 residues. Trimming took 4 bases from V and 9 from J, leaving 13 bases between them. Germline CDR1 MNHEY, CDR2 SMNVEV (reference sequence). The CDR3 sequence is CASSWSTGAEQFF. CDR3 DNA sequence: TGTGCCAGCAGTTGGTCGACCGGGGCTGAGCAGTTCTTC.

The rearrangement joins TRBV6-6 to TRBJ1-1; D call uncertain. Germline CDR1 reads MNHNY; CDR2 reads SVGAGI (reference sequence). V dropped 6 bases and J dropped 3 bases, with 17 bases sitting between them. The CDR3 runs to 15 residues. CDR3 coding DNA: TGTGCCAGCAGCTACCTCTGGAACAAGGACACTGAAGCTTTCTTT. Amino acid sequence: CASSYLWNKDTEAFF.

The rearrangement links TRBV6-5 to TRBJ1-5; no reliable D call. V lost 0 bases, J lost 7 bases, and 10 bases lay in between. The CDR3 is made up of 14 amino acids. Germline V gene lookup returns CDR1 MNHEY and CDR2 SVGAGI. The DNA of the CDR3 is TGTGCCAGCAGTTACTCGGCGGGGTGGCAGCCCCAGCATTTT. Residues: CASSYSAGWQPQHF.

The chain carries TRBV4-1 and TRBJ2-5, with unresolved D. The germline V and J ends were trimmed by 0 bases and 5 bases, with 7 bases remaining between them. Germline-derived CDR1 and CDR2 are MGHRA and YSYEKL. The CDR3 extends over 13 amino acids. The CDR3 DNA is TGCGCCAGCAGCCAAGATTCCGAGGAGACCCAGTACTTC. This encodes CASSQDSEETQYF.

CDR3 in DNA: TGTGCCACTCACGTCCCCAGCGGGGATACCTACGAGCAGTACTTC. It yields the protein CATHVPSGDTYEQYF. The rearrangement joins TRBV2 to TRBJ2-7; 7 bases are shared with TRBD2. The CDR3 consists of 15 residues. Germline V gene data show CDR1 as SNHLY and CDR2 as FYNNEI. J was trimmed by 2 bases and V by 10 bases; bases with no gene match: 14.

The chain has TRBV7-9 and TRBJ2-3; TRBD1 might be the D (6 bases). Germline CDR1 SEHNR, CDR2 FQNEAQ (reference sequence). The CDR3 is 18 amino acids. V lost 2 bases and J lost 0, with 18 bases in between. The CDR3 sequence: CASSLIVWTATSTDTQYF. In DNA, the CDR3 is TGTGCCAGCAGCTTAATCGTATGGACAGCGACTAGCACAGATACGCAGTATTTT. The entire variable domain, with the rest obtained from reference TRBV7-9 and TRBJ2-3, is as follows: DTGVSQNPRHKITKRGQNVTFRCDPISEHNRLYWYRQTLGQGPEFLTYFQNEAQLEKSRLLSDRFSAERPKGSFSTLEIQRTEQGDSAMYLCASSLIVWTATSTDTQYFGPGTRLTVL.

The genes are TRBV4-2 and TRBJ2-2; D unresolved. Germline V lookup: CDR1 LGHNA, CDR2 YNFKEQ. V was trimmed by 0 bases and J by 6 bases, leaving 2 bases between them. CDR3 length: 12 amino acids. As DNA, the CDR3 is TGTGCCAGCAGCCAAGATTCCGGGGAGCTGTTTTTT. The encoded protein is CASSQDSGELFF.

This chain uses TRBV11-3 with TRBJ1-3; the D is unclear. CDR3 length: 14 residues. Germline CDR1 reads SGHNT; CDR2 reads YENEEA. V dropped 6 bases and J dropped 0 bases, with 9 bases sitting between them. This CDR3 reads CASSYESSGNTIYF. The CDR3 nucleotides are TGTGCCAGCAGTTATGAGAGCTCTGGAAACACCATATATTTT.

This chain uses TRBV19 with TRBJ2-2, with a possible D match to TRBD1 (6 bases). With 7 bases removed from V and 5 bases from J, the gap between germline ends came to 14 bases. The CDR3 spans 14 residues. Per germline, CDR1 LNHDA and CDR2 SQIVND (reference sequence). The CDR3 is CASTLTGGTGELFF. The CDR3 DNA sequence: TGTGCCAGTACCCTGACAGGTGGAACCGGGGAGCTGTTTTTT.

The V call is TRBV25-1, the J call TRBJ2-3; D gene uncertain. The ends were cut back, 1 base at V and 2 bases at J, with 13 bases in the middle. Germline CDR1 and CDR2: MGHDK and SYGVNS. The CDR3 contains 16 residues. The CDR3 is CASSEWYGSTTDTQYF. For the CDR3, the DNA is TGTGCCAGCAGTGAATGGTACGGCAGCACCACAGATACGCAGTATTTT.